Presented here are 12 T cell receptor beta chains from one specimen sequenced in a study of blood T cell repertoires in COVID-19. Sequencing was performed with immunoSEQ multiplex PCR; in TCRdb, only in-frame clones are kept and a portion is missing. The sample includes 310,000 or so clones, about 90% of them seen just once. Sample: PBMCs or T cells enriched from blood (not recorded which). These receptors were obtained from a woman younger than 45 who had recovered from COVID-19.

V is TRBV7-9 and J is TRBJ2-2; tentative D call: TRBD2 (6 bases). Trimming shortened V by 5 bases and J by 7 bases, and 14 bases separated the two germline ends. The CDR3 runs to 14 residues. The germline CDR1 and CDR2 sequences are SEHNR and FQNEAQ (reference sequence). Here the CDR3 DNA reads TGTGCCAGCAGCACCCAGGGAGGCAGCGGGGAGCTGTTTTTT. Amino acid sequence: CASSTQGGSGELFF.

This clone was counted a single time. This chain joins TRBV19 and TRBJ1-5; 7 nucleotides match TRBD1. V dropped 4 bases and J dropped 0; count of bases not matched to a gene: 9. The CDR3 spans 17 residues. CDR1 and CDR2 from the germline V gene are LNHDA and SQIVND (reference sequence). The CDR3 bases are TGTGCCAGTAGTACCCGACAGGGCTCTAATAGCAATCAGCCCCAGCATTTT. Translated, it gives CASSTRQGSNSNQPQHF.

The chain employs TRBV19 and TRBJ1-2, with 9 bases fitting TRBD1. V was pared by 5 bases and J by 5 bases, with 6 bases of the junction left unmatched. CDR1 and CDR2 from the germline V gene are LNHDA and SQIVND (reference sequence). The CDR3 extends over 14 amino acids. CDR3 protein: CASSFRDRVYGYTF. The CDR3 DNA is TGTGCCAGTAGTTTCCGGGACAGGGTTTATGGCTACACCTTC. Full variable domain (rest looked up from reference TRBV19 and TRBJ1-2): DGGITQSPKYLFRKEGQNVTLSCEQNLNHDAMYWYRQDPGQGLRLIYYSQIVNDFQKGDIAEGYSVSREKKESFPLTVTSAQKNPTAFYLCASSFRDRVYGYTFGSGTRLTVV.

This clone was seen once. The rearrangement links TRBV29-1 to TRBJ1-3; no firm D call. Germline V gives CDR1 SQVTM, CDR2 ANQGSEA. The CDR3 contains 13 residues. V lost 3 bases to trimming and J lost 0 bases, with 6 bases between them. CDR3: CSVDGNSGNTIYF. DNA of the CDR3: TGCAGCGTTGACGGGAACTCTGGAAACACCATATATTTT.

The chain carries TRBV3-1 (or the pseudogene TRBV3-2) and TRBJ1-4; no clear D. The germline V gene has CDR1 LGHDT and CDR2 YNNKEL (reference sequence). Between the trimmed V and J ends, which lost 0 bases and 13 bases, there was a span of 15 bases. This CDR3 region has 14 residues. The CDR3 DNA sequence: TGTGCCAGCAGCCAAGAACGAAGTTTAGTTTTACTGTTTTTT. Translated, it gives CASSQERSLVLLFF.

The rearrangement joins TRBV15 to TRBJ1-2; D remains unclear. Germline-derived CDR1 and CDR2 are LNHNV and YYDKDF (reference sequence). This CDR3 spans 15 amino acids. V was clipped by 0 bases and J by 2 bases, with 10 bases between them. As DNA, the CDR3 is TGTGCCACCAGCAGAGACTCGACAACGAACTATGGCTACACCTTC. It codes for CATSRDSTTNYGYTF.

This clone was picked up a small number of times. The CDR3 DNA reads TGTGCCAGCAGTGAAAAGGGCGGGGTTGGTGGCTACACCTTC. This codes for CASSEKGGVGGYTF. The rearrangement joins TRBV25-1 to TRBJ1-2, with D uncertain. V lost 2 bases and J 7 bases, leaving 14 bases between the germline ends. The CDR3 runs to 14 residues. The germline CDR1 and CDR2 sequences are MGHDK and SYGVNS.

This clone showed up just once. This chain connects TRBV19 to TRBJ1-2; 8 bases fit TRBD1. Germline V gives CDR1 LNHDA, CDR2 SQIVND (reference sequence). This CDR3 is 19 amino acids long. After removal of 3 bases from V and 2 bases from J, the junction contained 17 bases not matched to a gene. The CDR3 here is CASSISQGALVWGNYGYTF. The CDR3 DNA follows: TGTGCCAGTAGTATCTCGCAGGGGGCTTTGGTTTGGGGCAACTATGGCTACACCTTC.

V is TRBV4-1 and J is TRBJ2-1; 11 nucleotides line up with TRBD2. This CDR3 contains 17 residues. V lost 3 bases and J lost 8; bases outside the gene matches: 12. Germline V gene sequence: CDR1 MGHRA, CDR2 YSYEKL. The CDR3 nucleotides are TGCGCCAGCAGCCAGACGTCGAGTAGCGGGGGGGCTTATGAGCAGTTCTTC. Translated: CASSQTSSSGGAYEQFF.

The chain recombines TRBV11-2 with TRBJ1-1; 8 positions agree with TRBD1. Germline lookup yields CDR1 SGHAT and CDR2 FQNNGV. The J segment lost 2 bases and the V segment lost 7 bases, leaving 6 bases of the junction unmatched. The length of the CDR3 is 14 residues. The CDR3 coding sequence is TGTGCCAGCACCCACCCAGGGGGCAACACTGAAGCTTTCTTT. Its translation: CASTHPGGNTEAFF.

The V and J genes are TRBV7-9 and TRBJ1-2, with a weak D call TRBD1 (5 bases). CDR1 and CDR2 from the germline V gene are SEHNR and FQNEAQ (reference sequence). The CDR3 sequence is 15 residues long. Between the trimmed V and J ends, which lost 1 base and 5 bases, there was a span of 14 bases. CDR3 DNA sequence: TGTGCCAGCAGCTTAGGAGACGGGGGATATTATGGCTACACCTTC. This translates into CASSLGDGGYYGYTF. Supplemented by reference TRBV7-9 and TRBJ1-2, the full variable domain reads DTGVSQNPRHKITKRGQNVTFRCDPISEHNRLYWYRQTLGQGPEFLTYFQNEAQLEKSRLLSDRFSAERPKGSFSTLEIQRTEQGDSAMYLCASSLGDGGYYGYTFGSGTRLTVV.

The chain has TRBV13 and TRBJ1-5; TRBD1 agrees at 7 bases. V was pared by 5 bases and J by 4 bases, with 11 bases of the junction left unmatched. Germline V lookup: CDR1 PRHDT, CDR2 FYEKMQ (reference sequence). The CDR3 covers 16 residues. The CDR3 sequence is CASSRKGQLGNQPQHF. The CDR3 DNA follows: TGTGCCAGCAGCCGTAAGGGACAGCTGGGAAATCAGCCCCAGCATTTT.